Detailed here is one T cell receptor (beta chain). This CDR3 is 15 amino acids long. V shed 2 bases and J shed 0 bases, with 12 bases lying between them. Germline CDR1 and CDR2: SGHRS and YFSETQ. The data originate from a study of cytomegalovirus exposure and HLA in healthy donors. Primers: 60 Vbeta forward and 13 Jbeta reverse. Repertoires were generated with immunoSEQ multiplex PCR, while TCRdb's copy carries only in-frame clones and drops some. The sample lists 200,000 to 250,000 clones; 75% were seen once. Sequencing input: PBMCs. The genes are TRBV5-1 and TRBJ2-7; possible D gene TRBD1, 5 bases. The TCR was taken from a woman in her twenties or thirties in good health and CMV-seronegative. The CDR3 DNA is TGCGCCAGCAGCTTCGGACACAGCGCCTCCTACGAGCAGTACTTC. This translates into CASSFGHSASYEQYF.